One T cell receptor (beta chain) is described in this entry. In the authors' methods: Counts of nucleated cells, estimated from reference gene primer amplification, were obtained. Repertoires were generated with immunoSEQ multiplex PCR, while TCRdb's copy carries only in-frame clones and drops some. Clonal size and the V and J genes are those of that table, whereas D and trimming came from the DNA. Of approximately 160,000 clones in the sample, 90% were seen once. This sample stems from a study of blood T cell repertoires in COVID-19. About the study: Sites across the United States, Italy and Spain contributed samples from acute and convalescent COVID-19. The analysed material was cDNA or gDNA that came from T cells, B-cell-depleted T cells, or PBMCs.

The clonotype comes from a man aged 55 to 70 with active or convalescent COVID-19. The source material was peripheral blood.

This CDR3 reads CASSPNRGQDNYGYTF. DNA of the CDR3: TGTGCCAGTAGTCCGAACAGGGGGCAAGATAACTATGGCTACACCTTC. V gene TRBV19 combines with J gene TRBJ1-2, with TRBD1 identical over 9 bases. The germline CDR1 and CDR2 sequences are LNHDA and SQIVND (reference sequence). The CDR3 covers 16 residues. V gave up 5 bases and J gave up 1 base; unmatched junction bases: 8.